These T cell receptor beta chains were read from a single sample in a study of post-analysis software for immune sequencing data. TCRdb re-derived calls from the PCR reads in MiXCR, one entry per CDR3 protein. The table shows under 900,000 distinct CDR3 sequences, with around 50% occurring only once. The sequenced sample consisted of blood. Receptors originate from a girl aged 5 to 17 with multiple sclerosis. Both conserved end residues are part of each CDR3. A D gene is named only where the DNA matches it firmly. Some rows have no size entry. The others give once, few or many, or a class for an expanded clone.

d_call | j_call | clone_size | v_call | cdr3_nt | cdr3_aa
. | TRBJ2-3 | . | TRBV6-1 | TGTGCCAGCAGTGAACAGGGAAGGAAGACAGATACGCAGTATTTT | CASSEQGRKTDTQYF
. | TRBJ2-5 | once | TRBV7-9 | TGTGCCAGCAGCTTACCCCGGGACCAACTAGAGACCCAGTACTTC | CASSLPRDQLETQYF
TRBD2 | TRBJ2-7 | . | TRBV7-8 | TGTGCCAGCAGCTTATCCGCACTAGCGGGGGACTACGAGCAGTACTTC | CASSLSALAGDYEQYF
TRBD1 | TRBJ2-4 | few | TRBV3-1 | TGTGCCAGCAGCCAACCGGGACAGAATAAAAACATTCAGTACTTC | CASSQPGQNKNIQYF
. | TRBJ2-1 | . | TRBV5-1 | TGCGCCAGCAGCTTGTGGCGGGTTCCCTACAATGAGCAGTTCTTC | CASSLWRVPYNEQFF
TRBD1 | TRBJ2-6 | . | TRBV5-5 | TGTGCCAGCAGCTTGTGGGACAGGGGGGAATATGGGGCCAACGTCCGGACTTTC | CASSLWDRGEYGANVRTF
. | TRBJ2-5 | . | TRBV7-9 | TGTGCCAGCTCTCCAACTAGCTCCCACTGGGGCGAGACCCAGTACTTC | CASSPTSSHWGETQYF
. | TRBJ2-1 | . | TRBV7-9 | TGTGCCAGCAGTCGACTAGGCTTGGACAATGAGCAGTTCTTC | CASSRLGLDNEQFF
. | TRBJ2-7 | few | TRBV6-5 | TGTGCCAGCAGTAGTCCGGACACAGAGGGCGAGCAGTACTTC | CASSSPDTEGEQYF
TRBD2 | TRBJ2-1 | . | TRBV13 | TGTGCCAGCAGCTTAGGAGCGGGGGGGCCCTATGAGCAGTTCTTC | CASSLGAGGPYEQFF
TRBD2 | TRBJ2-1 | few | TRBV5-1 | TGCGCCAGCAGCTTGGTAGCTAGCGGTCGAGGTGAGCAGTTCTTC | CASSLVASGRGEQFF
TRBD2 | TRBJ2-1 | few | TRBV29-1 | TGCAGCGTCCTGGGGGGGGGGCAGTTCTTC | CSVLGGGQFF
. | TRBJ2-6 | . | TRBV9 | TGTGCCAGCAGCGTAGGACCCCGAGGGAGAGCTGGGGCCAACGTCCTGACTTTC | CASSVGPRGRAGANVLTF
. | TRBJ2-2 | once | TRBV5-1 | TGCGCCAGCAGCTTGGTGGGTGCGAACACCGGGGAGCTGTTTTTT | CASSLVGANTGELFF
. | TRBJ2-7 | . | TRBV5-1 | TGCGCCAGCAGCTTGGATCCCCCTCGGGAGTTGTACAATGAGCAGTACTTC | CASSLDPPRELYNEQYF
. | TRBJ1-2 | . | TRBV12-3/TRBV12-4 | TGTGCCAGCAGTTCCCCAGGGGATAGTACGAATGGCTACACCTTC | CASSSPGDSTNGYTF
. | TRBJ1-2 | . | TRBV7-9 | TGTGCCAGCAGCTTCGACTGGCAGAGTGGCTATGGCTACACCTTC | CASSFDWQSGYGYTF